This T cell receptor (beta chain) derives from a study of cytomegalovirus exposure and HLA in healthy donors. Germline CDR1 reads KGHSH; CDR2 reads LQKENI. The CDR3 covers 16 residues. J was trimmed by 2 bases and V by 2 bases; bases with no gene match: 3. It was with 60 Vbeta and 13 Jbeta primers that the PCR ran. Method: immunoSEQ multiplex PCR; TCRdb's copy keeps in-frame clones and lacks some. The sample records more than 85,000 clones, around 77% being singletons. This clone showed up just a few times. Sequences were obtained from PBMCs. The chain carries TRBV18 and TRBJ2-6; 7 bases are a match to TRBD2. The sequence was obtained from a female donor in good health and CMV-seronegative. CDR3: CASSPRREPGANVLTF. In DNA, the CDR3 is TGTGCCAGCTCACCAAGGCGGGAGCCTGGGGCCAACGTCCTGACTTTC.